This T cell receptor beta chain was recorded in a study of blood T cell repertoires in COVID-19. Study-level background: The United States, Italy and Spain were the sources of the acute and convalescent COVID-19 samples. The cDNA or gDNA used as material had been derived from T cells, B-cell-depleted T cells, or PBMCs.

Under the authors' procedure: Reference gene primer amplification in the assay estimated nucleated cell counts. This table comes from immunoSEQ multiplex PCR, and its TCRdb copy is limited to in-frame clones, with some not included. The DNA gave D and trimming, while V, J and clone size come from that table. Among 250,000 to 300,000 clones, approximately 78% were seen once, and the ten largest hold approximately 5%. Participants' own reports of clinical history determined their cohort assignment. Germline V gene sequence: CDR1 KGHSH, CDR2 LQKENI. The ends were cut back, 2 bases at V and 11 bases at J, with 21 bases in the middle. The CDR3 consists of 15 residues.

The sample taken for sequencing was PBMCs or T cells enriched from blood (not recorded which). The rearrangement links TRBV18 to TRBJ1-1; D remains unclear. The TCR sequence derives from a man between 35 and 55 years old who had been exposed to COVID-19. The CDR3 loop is CASSPGRLNSRSAFF. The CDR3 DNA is TGTGCCAGCTCACCAGGCAGGCTAAACTCCCGCAGTGCTTTCTTT.